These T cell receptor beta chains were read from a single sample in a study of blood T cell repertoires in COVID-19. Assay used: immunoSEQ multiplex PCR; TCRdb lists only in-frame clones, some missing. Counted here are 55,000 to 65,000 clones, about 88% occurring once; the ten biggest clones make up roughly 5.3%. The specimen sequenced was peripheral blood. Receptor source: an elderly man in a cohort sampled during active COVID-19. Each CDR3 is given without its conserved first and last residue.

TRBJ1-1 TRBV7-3 ASSKRPADTEAF
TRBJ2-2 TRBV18 ASSPGTSNRELF
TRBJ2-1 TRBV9 ASSVAGRENNEQF
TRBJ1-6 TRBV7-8 ASSLSSSYNSPLH
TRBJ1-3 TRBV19 ASSRTQGLSGNTIY
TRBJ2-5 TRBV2 ASSVEGSQETQY
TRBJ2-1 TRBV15 ATSRDGSGNPSYNEQF
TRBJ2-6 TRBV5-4 ASSTQGHSAGANVLT
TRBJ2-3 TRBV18 ASSPPGGARDTQY
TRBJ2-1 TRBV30 AWSGDRGNEQF
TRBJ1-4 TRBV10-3 AISMDREQGNEKLF
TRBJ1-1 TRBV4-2 ASSQEQGSTEAF
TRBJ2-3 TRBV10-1 ASSESVAGGIRNTQY
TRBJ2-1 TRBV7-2 ASSPQGAAYNEQF
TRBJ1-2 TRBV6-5 ASIVDRADGYT
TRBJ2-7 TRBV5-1 ASSSTGGSIEQY
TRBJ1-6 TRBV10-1 ASSEGTRGSPLH
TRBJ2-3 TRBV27 ASSGRDPDSTDTQY
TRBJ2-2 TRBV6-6 ASSSDRGGTGELF
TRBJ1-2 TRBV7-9 ASSLGDRGFYYGYT
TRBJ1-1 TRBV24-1 ATSEVETPEAF
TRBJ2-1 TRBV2 ASSGSSGTSGGEQF
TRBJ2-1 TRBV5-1 ASSPTSGSFIGEQF
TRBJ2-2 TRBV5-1 ASSYGTGNTGELF
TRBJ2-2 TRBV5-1 ASSPGGTGELF
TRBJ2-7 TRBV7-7 ASSPRDRDYEQY
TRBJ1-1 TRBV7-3 ASSLLGGNTEAF
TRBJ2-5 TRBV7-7 ASSSATSGLETQY